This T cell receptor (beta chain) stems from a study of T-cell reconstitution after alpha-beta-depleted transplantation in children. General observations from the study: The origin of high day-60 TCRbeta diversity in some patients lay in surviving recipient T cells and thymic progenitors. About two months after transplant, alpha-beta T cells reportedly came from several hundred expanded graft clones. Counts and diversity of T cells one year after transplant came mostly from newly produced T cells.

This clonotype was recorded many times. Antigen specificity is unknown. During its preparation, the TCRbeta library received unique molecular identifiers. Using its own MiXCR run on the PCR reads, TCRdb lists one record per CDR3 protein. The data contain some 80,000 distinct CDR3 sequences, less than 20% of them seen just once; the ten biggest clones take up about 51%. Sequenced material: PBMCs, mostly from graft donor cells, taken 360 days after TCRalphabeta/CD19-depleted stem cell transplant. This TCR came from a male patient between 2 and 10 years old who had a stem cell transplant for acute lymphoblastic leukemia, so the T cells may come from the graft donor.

The CDR3 DNA sequence: TGCGCCAGCAGCCAAGATGGGAGGGAGGGCCAAAATGAGCAGTTCTTC. The encoded protein is CASSQDGREGQNEQFF. The chain uses TRBV4-1 and TRBJ2-1; 7 bases fit TRBD2. The CDR3 is made up of 16 amino acids. CDR1 is MGHRA, CDR2 YSYEKL, per germline. V was clipped by 0 bases and J by 7 bases; unmatched bases: 9.